Presented here are 16 T cell receptor beta chains from one specimen sequenced in a study of cytomegalovirus exposure and HLA in healthy donors. The PCR used 60 Vbeta and 13 Jbeta primers. The assay was immunoSEQ multiplex PCR, and TCRdb's table has in-frame clones only and misses some. The sample lists about 220,000 clones; 75% were seen once. Material for sequencing was PBMCs. The receptors were sampled from a woman aged 25 to 45 in good health and CMV-seronegative.

Notes on this clone: An end of the junction does not agree with germline; a read error may underlie this. This chain links TRBV7-6 with TRBJ1-5; D is unclear. CDR3 length: 13 amino acids. The germline gives CDR1 SGHVS, CDR2 FNYEAQ. The CDR3 bases are TGTGACAGCAGATTAGGTGAGGGCCAGCCCCAGCATTTT. Encoded protein: CDSRLGEGQPQHF.

The chain links TRBV5-6 to TRBJ2-7; tentative D call: TRBD2 (6 bases). V was shortened by 0 bases and J by 6 bases, with 13 bases between the two germline ends. CDR3 length equals 14 residues. Germline V CDR1 and CDR2: SGHDT, YYEEEE. CDR3 nucleotide sequence: TGTGCCAGCAGCTTGGACGGGAGTTTAGGCGAGCAGTACTTC. This sequence encodes CASSLDGSLGEQYF.

The sample holds a few counts of this clone. The J gene is TRBJ2-7, the V gene TRBV6-5; TRBD1 aligns across 9 bases. The J segment lost 3 bases and the V segment lost 0 bases, leaving 3 bases of the junction unmatched. The CDR3 is made up of 15 amino acids. Germline V gives CDR1 MNHEY, CDR2 SVGAGI. CDR3 sequence (DNA): TGTGCCAGCAGTTACTCAACGGACAGGGGCTACGAGCAGTACTTC. Protein product: CASSYSTDRGYEQYF.

V gene TRBV5-4 combines with J gene TRBJ1-3, with TRBD1 as a possible D gene (5 bases). Germline lookup yields CDR1 SGHNT and CDR2 YYREEE (reference sequence). Trimming removed 0 bases at V and 0 bases at J, with 10 bases between. The CDR3 runs 16 residues. CDR3 amino acids: CASSLGQGSSGNTIYF. Written as DNA, the CDR3 is TGTGCCAGCAGCTTGGGCCAGGGAAGCTCTGGAAACACCATATATTTT.

Comment on this clone: Its ends do not fully match the called genes, so a read error is possible. This sample also contains other DNA sequences that code for the same CDR3. The V call is TRBV5-1, the J call TRBJ2-1; a weak D match, TRBD2 (7 bases). Germline CDR1 reads SGHRS; CDR2 reads YFSETQ. The CDR3 covers 17 residues. Here the CDR3 reads CASSGGGRPSSYNEQFF. The CDR3 nucleotides read TGCGCCAGCAGCGGGGGCGGGAGACCGAGCTCCTACAATGAACAGTTCTTC.

The chain is built from TRBV7-9 and TRBJ2-1; 14 nucleotides agree with TRBD2. Germline V gene lookup returns CDR1 SEHNR and CDR2 FQNEAQ (reference sequence). V shed 0 bases and J 10 bases; nucleotides not matched to a gene: 5. CDR3 length: 16 amino acids. The CDR3, as DNA: TGTGCCAGCAGCTTAGCTGGGACTAGCGGGAGAAGGGAGCAGTTCTTC. Translated, it gives CASSLAGTSGRREQFF.

On this clone itself: The junction does not match germline at one end; this may be a read error. This chain uses TRBV19 with TRBJ1-1; maybe TRBD1 (5 bases). CDR3 length: 12 residues. Germline V CDR1 and CDR2: LNHDA, SQIVND (reference sequence). CDR3 coding DNA: TGTGCCAGTAGTATAGCGGACACCGAAGCTTTCTTT. Translating it yields CASSIADTEAFF.

This clone was observed a few times. The gene calls are TRBV7-8 and TRBJ1-5; D is uncertain. Looked up from germline, CDR1 is SGHVS and CDR2 is FQNEAQ. V shed 5 bases and J shed 5 bases, with 10 bases lying between them. CDR3 length: 13 residues. The CDR3 protein is CASSLQEDQPQHF. CDR3 bases: TGTGCCAGCAGCCTTCAAGAGGATCAGCCCCAGCATTTT.

Notes on this clone: At one of its ends the junction is not consistent with the germline gene, which may arise from a read error. V is TRBV28 and J is TRBJ2-5; 14 positions agree with TRBD2. There are 18 residues in the CDR3. Germline V gives CDR1 MDHEN, CDR2 SYDVKM. CDR3 amino acids: CAISPTGLAGVGKETQYF. The CDR3 DNA reads as TGTGCCATCAGTCCAACGGGACTAGCGGGAGTTGGGAAAGAGACCCAGTACTTC.

V is TRBV30 and J is TRBJ1-5; the D gene is possibly TRBD1 (6 bases). CDR3 length: 15 residues. Between the trimmed V and J ends, which lost 1 base and 2 bases, there was a span of 12 bases. Looked up from germline, CDR1 is GTSNPN and CDR2 is SVGIG (reference sequence). CDR3 region: CAWSANRARNQPQHF. The CDR3 nucleotides read TGTGCCTGGAGTGCTAACAGGGCACGCAATCAGCCCCAGCATTTT.

The chain carries TRBV7-9 and TRBJ2-7; D remains unclear. V dropped 4 bases and J dropped 3 bases, with 7 bases sitting between them. CDR1 and CDR2 (germline): SEHNR, FQNEAQ (reference sequence). There are 12 residues in the CDR3. CDR3 nucleotide sequence: TGTGCCAGCAGCTCTTTAATCTACGAGCAGTACTTC. Its translation is CASSSLIYEQYF.

The chain combines TRBV29-1 with TRBJ2-1; 16 bases are a match to TRBD2. This CDR3 contains 16 residues. Germline CDR1 is SQVTM and CDR2 is ANQGSEA. The V gene end was trimmed by 4 bases and the J gene end by 10 bases; junction bases not matched to a gene: 10. The CDR3 region is CSVGGTSGRAEGEQFF. The CDR3, as DNA: TGCAGCGTTGGCGGGACTAGCGGGAGGGCTGAGGGAGAGCAGTTCTTC.

This chain connects TRBV7-2 to TRBJ1-2, with a tentative D call TRBD1 (6 bases). The CDR3 contains 12 residues. Germline CDR1 SGHTA, CDR2 FQGNSA. Trimming stripped 2 bases from V and 8 bases from J, with 9 bases between. CDR3 DNA: TGTGCCAGCAGCTTATTGGGGGCGGGCTACACCTTC. Translation: CASSLLGAGYTF.

The chain combines TRBV18 with TRBJ1-2, with D unresolved. The CDR3 spans 13 residues. Trimming took 3 bases from V and 0 from J, leaving 5 bases between them. CDR1 is KGHSH, CDR2 LQKENI, per germline. DNA for the CDR3: TGTGCCAGCTCACCCAGATCTAACTATGGCTACACCTTC. Encoded protein: CASSPRSNYGYTF.

This clone was observed a handful of times. The chain employs TRBV29-1 and TRBJ1-1, with D possibly TRBD1 on 6 matching bases. V lost 5 bases and J 1 base, leaving 14 bases between the germline ends. The CDR3 spans 14 residues. CDR1 SQVTM and CDR2 ANQGSEA come from the germline V gene. The CDR3 DNA is TGCAGCGTTCGTCGGGGCAGGGGGAACACTGAAGCTTTCTTT. Its protein is CSVRRGRGNTEAFF.

The chain recombines TRBV29-1 with TRBJ2-5, with 9 bases fitting TRBD1. The CDR3 has 14 amino acids. The trim removed 6 bases at V and 0 bases at J, leaving 5 bases unmatched. Germline CDR1 reads SQVTM; CDR2 reads ANQGSEA. CDR3 bases: TGCAGCGTCCAGGACAGGGGTCACCAAGAGACCCAGTACTTC. Protein product: CSVQDRGHQETQYF.